The rows below give T cell receptor beta chains drawn from one sample of a study of T cell responses to AZD1222 COVID-19 vaccine. Libraries were prepared by immunoSEQ multiplex PCR; TCRdb keeps only in-frame clonotypes and omits some of them. The sample consists of 100,000 to 120,000 clones, approximately 92% of them appearing once. The starting material was peripheral blood, obtained 28 days after the second AZD1222 dose. Receptors originate from an adult who received the AZD1222 COVID-19 vaccine. CDR3s include the opening cysteine and the closing phenylalanine or tryptophan. The D gene is left open where the match is weak. A clone size is listed for some rows: how often the clone was seen (once, few, many), or a class if it is expanded.

J | V | D | size | CDR3 | DNA
TRBJ1-2 | TRBV18 | TRBD1 | NA | CASSRNRDRAPGYTF | TGTGCCAGCTCACGGAACCGGGACAGGGCGCCGGGCTACACCTTC
TRBJ2-5 | TRBV6-5 | NA | NA | CASSIETQYF | TGTGCCAGCTCGATAGAGACCCAGTACTTC
TRBJ2-1 | TRBV19 | TRBD1 | NA | CAATGTGVSNEQFF | TGTGCCGCGACTGGGACAGGGGTGAGCAATGAGCAGTTCTTC
TRBJ1-2 | TRBV19 | NA | NA | CASSLSGHRNYGYTF | TGTGCCAGTAGTCTTTCGGGACACCGTAACTATGGCTACACCTTC
TRBJ1-3 | TRBV7-9 | NA | NA | CASTETASGNTIYF | TGTGCCAGCACCGAGACCGCTTCTGGAAACACCATATATTTT
TRBJ2-7 | TRBV6-2/TRBV6-3 | TRBD2 | NA | CASSQIGEGEQYF | TGTGCCAGCAGCCAGATCGGGGAGGGCGAGCAGTACTTC
TRBJ2-4 | TRBV3-1/TRBV3-2 | TRBD1 | NA | CASSHPGQGSGGAKNIQYF | TGTGCCAGCAGCCACCCGGGACAGGGGTCTGGTGGTGCCAAAAACATTCAGTACTTC
TRBJ1-5 | TRBV3-1/TRBV3-2 | TRBD1 | NA | CASSQDRGRHQPQHF | TGTGCCAGCAGCCAGGACAGGGGGCGTCATCAGCCCCAGCATTTT
TRBJ2-7 | TRBV5-5 | NA | NA | CASSHRLLEQYF | TGTGCCAGCAGCCACCGTCTCCTTGAGCAGTACTTC
TRBJ2-7 | TRBV27 | NA | NA | CASTLYSGSYEQYF | TGTGCCAGCACTCTCTATAGCGGTTCCTACGAGCAGTACTTC
TRBJ2-5 | TRBV11-2 | NA | NA | CASSRGSVRGETQYF | TGTGCCAGCAGCCGGGGTTCGGTACGAGGAGAGACCCAGTACTTC
TRBJ1-2 | TRBV20-1 | TRBD1 | NA | CSASLRDSTIYGYTF | TGCAGTGCTAGTTTACGGGACAGCACCATCTATGGCTACACCTTC
TRBJ2-3 | TRBV3-1/TRBV3-2 | TRBD2 | NA | CASSQALGGGNNADTQYF | TGTGCCAGCAGCCAAGCCCTCGGGGGGGGGAATAACGCAGATACGCAGTATTTT
TRBJ2-2 | TRBV27 | TRBD2 | NA | CASSLAGANTGELFF | TGTGCCAGCAGTCTAGCGGGGGCGAACACCGGGGAGCTGTTTTTT
TRBJ2-2 | TRBV7-2 | TRBD2 | NA | CASSLVAGNTGELFF | TGTGCCAGCAGCTTAGTAGCGGGGAACACCGGGGAGCTGTTTTTT
TRBJ2-2 | TRBV7-2 | NA | NA | CASRPPLGGGGNTGELFF | TGTGCCAGCAGGCCACCCCTGGGGGGGGGCGGGAACACCGGGGAGCTGTTTTTT
TRBJ2-1 | TRBV10-2 | NA | NA | CASSTGPYNEQFF | TGCGCCAGCAGCACCGGACCATACAATGAGCAGTTCTTC
TRBJ2-2 | TRBV7-9 | TRBD2 | few | CASRPGGNTGELFF | TGTGCCAGCAGACCGGGGGGGAATACCGGGGAGCTGTTTTTT
TRBJ1-5 | TRBV30 | NA | NA | CAWSGTSYNQPQHF | TGTGCCTGGAGTGGGACCTCGTACAATCAGCCCCAGCATTTT
TRBJ2-1 | TRBV7-2 | NA | once | CASSLRTGGEFF | TGTGCCAGCAGCTTAAGAACAGGGGGGGAGTTCTTC
TRBJ1-3 | TRBV30 | NA | once | CAWLSEAGNTIYF | TGTGCCTGGTTGTCGGAGGCCGGAAACACCATATATTTT
TRBJ2-2 | TRBV6-5 | NA | NA | CAPRAGESGELFF | TGTGCCCCGCGAGCGGGTGAGTCCGGGGAGCTGTTTTTT
TRBJ1-5 | TRBV28 | NA | NA | CASSFTRRISNQPQHF | TGTGCCAGCAGTTTTACGAGAAGGATTAGCAATCAGCCCCAGCATTTT
TRBJ2-3 | TRBV7-8 | NA | NA | CASSLALRGTDTQYF | TGTGCCAGCAGCTTAGCCCTCCGGGGAACAGATACGCAGTATTTT
TRBJ1-3 | TRBV7-8 | TRBD1 | NA | CASSAYRGSTGNTIYF | TGTGCCAGCAGCGCATACAGGGGCTCGACAGGAAACACCATATATTTT
TRBJ2-3 | TRBV30 | TRBD2 | NA | CAWRGGLAGTDTQYF | TGTGCCTGGAGGGGAGGACTAGCTGGTACAGATACGCAGTATTTT
TRBJ2-7 | TRBV6-2/TRBV6-3 | NA | NA | CASSYSSAGPYEQYF | TGTGCCAGCAGTTACTCGAGTGCGGGCCCGTACGAGCAGTACTTC
TRBJ2-7 | TRBV18 | NA | NA | CASSPRDGRSPYEQYF | TGTGCCAGCTCACCTCGGGACGGCCGCTCTCCCTACGAGCAGTACTTC
TRBJ1-5 | TRBV7-6 | NA | NA | CASSAGPSGNQPQHF | TGTGCCAGCAGCGCGGGCCCCTCGGGCAATCAGCCCCAGCATTTT
TRBJ1-5 | TRBV19 | TRBD1 | NA | CASIKSRSRDSYQPQHF | TGTGCCAGTATAAAATCCCGCTCCCGGGACAGCTATCAGCCCCAGCATTTT
TRBJ2-4 | TRBV5-6 | NA | NA | CASSPGRGRWKYIQYF | TGTGCCAGCAGCCCCGGGCGTGGGCGATGGAAGTACATTCAGTACTTC
TRBJ1-3 | TRBV28 | NA | NA | CASREPGNTIYF | TGTGCCTCAAGGGAACCTGGAAACACCATATATTTT
TRBJ1-6 | TRBV5-1 | TRBD1 | NA | CASSSFTDRGNSPLHF | TGCGCCAGCAGCTCCTTTACCGACAGGGGTAATTCACCCCTCCACTTT
TRBJ2-7 | TRBV7-7 | TRBD1 | NA | CASSLGQGANYEQYF | TGTGCCAGCAGCTTAGGACAGGGGGCGAACTACGAGCAGTACTTC
TRBJ2-2 | TRBV28 | TRBD1 | NA | CASSFVGTGNPGELFF | TGTGCCAGCAGTTTTGTCGGGACAGGGAATCCCGGGGAGCTGTTTTTT
TRBJ1-3 | TRBV7-2 | TRBD1 | few | CASSRTGQASSGNTIYF | TGTGCCAGCAGCCGGACGGGACAGGCCAGCTCTGGAAACACCATATATTTT
TRBJ2-7 | TRBV28 | TRBD2 | NA | CASSTPGTSGFSYEQYF | TGTGCCAGCAGTACCCCGGGGACTAGCGGCTTCTCCTACGAGCAGTACTTC
TRBJ1-2 | TRBV3-1/TRBV3-2 | NA | NA | CASSQVAGYGYTF | TGTGCCAGCAGCCAAGTTGCGGGATATGGCTACACCTTC
TRBJ1-3 | TRBV19 | NA | few | CASSMGRAAGNTIYF | TGTGCCAGTAGTATGGGGCGAGCAGCTGGAAACACCATATATTTT
TRBJ2-7 | TRBV19 | TRBD1 | NA | CASTQDRVGYEQYF | TGTGCCAGTACCCAGGACAGGGTAGGCTACGAGCAGTACTTC
TRBJ1-2 | TRBV7-2 | NA | NA | CASSLSDWSGGYTF | TGTGCCAGCAGCTTAAGTGATTGGTCCGGGGGCTACACCTTC
TRBJ1-1 | TRBV5-5 | NA | NA | CASSFANTEAFF | TGTGCCAGCAGCTTTGCGAACACTGAAGCTTTCTTT
TRBJ2-2 | TRBV27 | NA | NA | CASSLSRVVTGELFF | TGTGCCAGCAGTTTATCGCGGGTGGTCACCGGGGAGCTGTTTTTT
TRBJ1-2 | TRBV9 | NA | NA | CASSVATGNGYTF | TGTGCCAGCAGCGTAGCTACAGGGAATGGCTACACCTTC
TRBJ2-4 | TRBV7-8 | NA | NA | CASSLSFERAAGAKNIQYF | TGTGCCAGCAGCTTAAGTTTCGAAAGGGCCGCCGGAGCCAAAAACATTCAGTACTTC
TRBJ1-6 | TRBV28 | TRBD1 | few | CASVRGRYNSPLHF | TGTGCCAGCGTCAGGGGGCGGTATAATTCACCCCTCCACTTT
TRBJ2-1 | TRBV7-9 | NA | NA | CASARGGGSYNEQFF | TGTGCCAGCGCGCGTGGGGGAGGCTCCTACAATGAGCAGTTCTTC